This section outlines one T cell receptor beta chain sequence together with its context. The antigen is not known. The trim removed 5 bases at V and 2 bases at J, leaving 4 bases unmatched. In germline, CDR1 is SGHTA, CDR2 FQGNSA. The CDR3 consists of 15 residues. These data belong to a study of CD8+ T cells in alopecia areata. Background on the study: Tofacitinib exposure lasted 6 to 18 months, followed by 6 months off drug. Points from the study as a whole: Higher clonality was seen in lesional scalp than in normal scalp, especially in alopecia totalis/universalis.

RNA extraction was followed by reverse transcription into cDNA, which acted as the sequencing template. The table came from immunoSEQ multiplex PCR; TCRdb's copy has only in-frame clones and leaves some out. In the table there are more than 110,000 clones, roughly 53% of which are singletons. The TCR originated in a human donor with alopecia areata. The sequencing here drew on CD4+ T cells sorted from blood, taken at week 0. J is TRBJ2-1 and V is TRBV7-2, with TRBD1 identical over 9 bases. The CDR3 sequence: CASSRGQGPYNEQFF. The CDR3 nucleotides are TGTGCCAGCAGCCGGGGACAGGGTCCCTACAATGAGCAGTTCTTC.